The sample holds a few counts of the clone carrying this T cell receptor (beta chain). It may be a read error: a sequence one base away is much more abundant. V shed 0 bases and J shed 4 bases, with 6 bases lying between them. Germline loops: CDR1 LNHNV, CDR2 YYDKDF (reference sequence). This CDR3 has 13 residues. TCR beta CDR3 regions were amplified from RNA transcripts. The primer set for the first-round RT-PCR of the TCR CDR3 was HTBI. TCRdb reprocessed the multiplex PCR reads via MiXCR and lists one record per CDR3 protein. The sample holds 220,000 or so distinct CDR3 sequences, roughly 15% seen once. These data come from a study of T cells in Graves' hyperthyroidism and ophthalmopathy.

Source material: blood. The genes are TRBV15 and TRBJ1-1; D remains unclear. This TCR derives from a woman younger than 35 with Graves' ophthalmopathy. CDR3 region: CATSREGATEAFF. The CDR3, as DNA: TGTGCCACCAGCAGAGAGGGTGCCACTGAAGCTTTCTTT.